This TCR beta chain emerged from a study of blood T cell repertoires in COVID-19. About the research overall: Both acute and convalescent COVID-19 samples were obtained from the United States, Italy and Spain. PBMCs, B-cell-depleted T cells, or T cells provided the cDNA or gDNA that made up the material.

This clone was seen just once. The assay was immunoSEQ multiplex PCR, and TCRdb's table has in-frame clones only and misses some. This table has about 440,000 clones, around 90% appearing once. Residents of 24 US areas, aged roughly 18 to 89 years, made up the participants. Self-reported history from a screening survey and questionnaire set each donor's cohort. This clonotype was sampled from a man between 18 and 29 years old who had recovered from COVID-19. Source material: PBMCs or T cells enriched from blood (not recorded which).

The CDR3 DNA sequence: TGTGCCAGCAGCCCTTCCGAGGGGGCGGGGATGAACACTGAAGCTTTCTTT. The encoded protein is CASSPSEGAGMNTEAFF. V gene TRBV28 combines with J gene TRBJ1-1; TRBD1 agrees at 7 bases. With V trimmed by 6 bases and J by 0 bases, 13 bases remained unmatched. The CDR3 has 17 amino acids. Germline loops: CDR1 MDHEN, CDR2 SYDVKM. Based on the CDR3 plus reference TRBV28 and TRBJ1-1, the full variable domain is DVKVTQSSRYLVKRTGEKVFLECVQDMDHENMFWYRQDPGLGLRLIYFSYDVKMKEKGDIPEGYSVSREKKERFSLILESASTNQTSMYLCASSPSEGAGMNTEAFFGQGTRLTVV.